The 25 T cell receptor beta chains in this list originate from one sample, sequenced in a study of blood T cells in healthy people across ages. With a J-beta primer mix and a sample-barcoded 5' primer, a second PCR ran about 7 to 12 cycles. TCRdb reprocessed the 5' RACE reads via MiXCR and lists one record per CDR3 protein. The sample lists 700,000 to 850,000 distinct CDR3 sequences, roughly 35% occurring once. The sequencing sample was made of blood. The receptors stem from a man between 18 and 35 years old in good health.

V is TRBV5-8 and J is TRBJ2-7, with TRBD2 matching 10 bases. Germline V lookup: CDR1 SGHTS, CDR2 YDEGEE. Losses at the gene ends were 5 bases for V and 7 bases for J; bases not matched to a gene: 15. The CDR3 length is 16 residues. CDR3 coding DNA: TGTGCCAGCAGTCGAATTACTAGCGGGGCGTACAATGAGCAGTACTTC. It encodes CASSRITSGAYNEQYF.

The chain has TRBV10-3 and TRBJ2-5, with 9 bases aligning to TRBD2. Losses at the gene ends were 4 bases for V and 11 bases for J; bases not matched to a gene: 11. Germline V CDR1 and CDR2: ENHRY, SYGVKD. The CDR3 is 14 residues long. The CDR3, as DNA: TGTGCCATCAGTGTAGCGGGGGCCCTCAATGAGCAGTACTTC. The encoded protein is CAISVAGALNEQYF.

About this clonotype: Germline and junction disagree at one end, which may indicate a read error. The chain employs TRBV30 and TRBJ1-1, with D maybe TRBD1 (6 bases). Germline V gene lookup returns CDR1 GTSNPN and CDR2 SVGIG (reference sequence). The CDR3 has 11 amino acids. CDR3 bases: TGTGCCGGGAGGGGGGGGTCTGAAGCTTTCTTT. Its protein is CAGRGGSEAFF. The variable domain in full, completed from reference TRBV30 and TRBJ1-1, reads SQTIHQWPATLVQPVGSPLSLECTVEGTSNPNLYWYRQAAGRGLQLLFYSVGIGQISSEVPQNLSASRPQDRQFILSSKKLLLSDSGFYLCAGRGGSEAFFGQGTRLTVV.

The chain employs TRBV5-1 and TRBJ1-3; TRBD1 matches at 7 bases. The CDR3 contains 15 residues. The junction had 3 bases not matched to a gene; V was cut back by 0 bases and J by 3 bases. Germline assignment: CDR1 SGHRS and CDR2 YFSETQ. CDR3 region: CASSLEGGIGNTIYF. The CDR3 region has the DNA TGCGCCAGCAGCTTGGAAGGGGGCATTGGAAACACCATATATTTT.

This clonotype has a handful of counts. This could be a read error, since a much larger clone is one nucleotide away. V is TRBV6-5 and J is TRBJ1-2; D is possibly TRBD1 (5 bases). Trimming removed 6 bases from V and 8 bases from J, with 13 bases in between. The CDR3 is made up of 12 amino acids. Germline V gene data show CDR1 as MNHEY and CDR2 as SVGAGI. In DNA form, the CDR3 reads TGTGCCAGCAGGTACGTGGGGGGGGGCTACACCTTC. It yields the protein CASRYVGGGYTF.

This clonotype was recorded once. CDR3 sequence: CASIVLGEGTQYF. The CDR3 nucleotides are TGTGCCAGCATTGTCCTAGGGGAGGGGACCCAGTACTTC. V usage is TRBV12-3 or TRBV12-4 and J usage is TRBJ2-7, with 7 bases fitting TRBD2. The J call may be incorrect, as the DNA end agrees better with TRBJ2-5. This CDR3 contains 13 residues.

The rearrangement joins TRBV9 to TRBJ1-2, with 7 positions matching TRBD1. V was pared by 5 bases and J by 8 bases, with 12 bases of the junction left unmatched. CDR3 size: 14 residues. Looked up from germline, CDR1 is SGDLS and CDR2 is YYNGEE. CDR3 sequence (DNA): TGTGCCAGCAGTGCCATGACAGGGCGCGGCGGCTACACCTTC. This gives the protein CASSAMTGRGGYTF.

The rearrangement uses TRBV7-9 and TRBJ1-1; 8 bases map to TRBD1. The V gene's germline CDR1 is SEHNR and CDR2 FQNEAQ (reference sequence). The junction had 9 bases not matched to a gene; V was cut back by 4 bases and J by 2 bases. The CDR3 length is 16 residues. The CDR3 loop is CASSSRDRRVNTEAFF. The CDR3 bases are TGTGCCAGCAGCTCCCGGGACAGGAGAGTTAACACTGAAGCTTTCTTT.

This clonotype came up a few times. V and J are TRBV6-1 and TRBJ2-1, with D tentatively TRBD2 (5 bases). The germline CDR1 and CDR2 sequences are MNHNS and SASEGT. V lost 7 bases to trimming and J lost 0 bases, with 13 bases between them. There are 15 residues in the CDR3. CDR3 nucleotide sequence: TGTGCCAGCATCCCGACTATTGGCTCCTACAATGAGCAGTTCTTC. Translation: CASIPTIGSYNEQFF.

The chain employs TRBV11-2 and TRBJ2-3, with D possibly TRBD2 on 6 matching bases. Germline V gives CDR1 SGHAT, CDR2 FQNNGV. Trimming removed 0 bases at V and 7 bases at J, with 14 bases between. The CDR3 contains 15 residues. The DNA of the CDR3 is TGTGCCAGCAGCTTAGATGGGCGCGGGGATTATACGCAGTATTTT. The encoded protein is CASSLDGRGDYTQYF. The whole variable domain, remainder taken from reference TRBV11-2 and TRBJ2-3, is EAGVAQSPRYKIIEKRQSVAFWCNPISGHATLYWYQQILGQGPKLLIQFQNNGVVDDSQLPKDRFSAERLKGVDSTLKIQPAKLEDSAVYLCASSLDGRGDYTQYFGPGTRLTVL.

The chain employs TRBV5-1 and TRBJ1-5, with D unresolved. V was cut by 1 base and J by 7 bases, with 9 bases left in between. The CDR3 contains 13 residues. Germline assignment: CDR1 SGHRS and CDR2 YFSETQ. CDR3 nucleotides: TGCGCCAGCAGCTTGTCCCCGGCCCAGCCCCAGCATTTT. This translates into CASSLSPAQPQHF.

V gene TRBV20-1 combines with J gene TRBJ1-1; 8 bases fit TRBD1. Germline V gene lookup returns CDR1 DFQATT and CDR2 SNEGSKA (reference sequence). This CDR3 region has 12 residues. V shed 4 bases, J shed 4 bases, and the junction held 2 bases outside the gene matches. CDR3 residues: CSAIQGATEAFF. CDR3 DNA: TGCAGTGCTATTCAGGGGGCCACTGAAGCTTTCTTT.

This clonotype came up once. The chain couples TRBV5-1 to TRBJ1-5, with unresolved D. CDR1 is SGHRS and CDR2 is YFSETQ in the germline V gene. V lost 3 bases and J lost 1, with 11 bases in between. There are 15 residues in the CDR3. CDR3 sequence: CASSCEGSSNQPQHF. The CDR3 nucleotides are TGCGCCAGCAGCTGCGAGGGATCGAGCAATCAGCCCCAGCATTTT.

The sample holds a few counts of this clonotype. The chain carries TRBV15 and TRBJ2-1, with TRBD1 matching 9 bases. This CDR3 is built from 17 residues. Germline trimming cut 0 bases from V and 3 bases from J; bases unmatched to any gene: 6. CDR1 and CDR2 from the germline V gene are LNHNV and YYDKDF (reference sequence). In DNA, the CDR3 is TGTGCCACCAGCAGAGAGCCGGGGACAGGGTTCTACAATGAGCAGTTCTTC. Translated: CATSREPGTGFYNEQFF.

The chain joins TRBV7-6 to TRBJ2-7, with 10 bases fitting TRBD2. Germline loops: CDR1 SGHVS, CDR2 FNYEAQ. V shed 6 bases, J shed 7 bases, and the junction held 12 bases outside the gene matches. The length of the CDR3 is 15 residues. The CDR3 loop is CASRQVAGGHNEQYF. In DNA, the CDR3 is TGTGCCAGCAGACAAGTAGCGGGGGGTCACAATGAGCAGTACTTC.

The chain uses TRBV7-9 and TRBJ1-1, with a tentative D call TRBD1 (6 bases). Germline CDR1 SEHNR, CDR2 FQNEAQ (reference sequence). The CDR3 sequence is 14 residues long. The V end was cut by 4 bases, the J end by 2 bases, with 11 bases between. Here the CDR3 DNA reads TGTGCCAGCAGCTCCCAGGGGATTAACACTGAAGCTTTCTTT. Translating it yields CASSSQGINTEAFF.

This clonotype has more than one count but fewer than ten. The V and J genes are TRBV12-3 or TRBV12-4 and TRBJ1-6; D gene uncertain. This CDR3 has 14 amino acids. V shed 5 bases and J shed 10 bases, with 15 bases lying between them. CDR3 residues: CASSVSGKGSPLHF. For the CDR3, the DNA is TGTGCCAGCAGTGTTTCGGGGAAAGGGTCACCCCTCCACTTT.

The chain combines TRBV3-1 with TRBJ2-1, with 12 bases aligning to TRBD2. The DNA end favors TRBJ2-7, so the J call may be wrong. The CDR3 length is 20 residues. CDR1 is LGHDT and CDR2 is YNNKEL in the germline V gene (reference sequence). The CDR3 nucleotides read TGTGCCAGCAGCCAAGAAGGGCGGCTAGCGGGGGGGCCGGCCTACAATGAGCAGTACTTC. It codes for CASSQEGRLAGGPAYNEQYF.

The chain links TRBV7-2 to TRBJ2-3, with 7 bases lining up with TRBD2. The CDR3 sequence is 15 residues long. In germline, CDR1 is SGHTA, CDR2 FQGNSA. Trimming cost V 5 bases and J 4 bases; bases outside gene matches: 9. The CDR3 DNA reads as TGTGCCAGCAGCCCTAGAGCGGGGCGGGCAGATACGCAGTATTTT. Amino acid sequence: CASSPRAGRADTQYF.

This clonotype has just a few counts. One end of the junction fails to match germline, which may point to a read error. This CDR3 reads CAGSSQGGSTNEQFF. The CDR3 DNA reads as TGTGCCGGCAGTTCACAGGGAGGCTCAACCAATGAGCAGTTCTTC. The rearrangement links TRBV12-3 or TRBV12-4 to TRBJ2-1, with D perhaps matching TRBD1 or TRBD2 (6 bases each). This CDR3 region has 15 residues.

The chain employs TRBV20-1 and TRBJ2-5; perhaps TRBD1 as D (6 bases). CDR1 and CDR2 from the germline V gene are DFQATT and SNEGSKA (reference sequence). This CDR3 contains 13 residues. V shed 7 bases and J shed 0 bases, with 12 bases lying between them. The CDR3 DNA is TGCAGTGGGACCGGACAGCACCAAGAGACCCAGTACTTC. Its protein product is CSGTGQHQETQYF.

V gene TRBV20-1 combines with J gene TRBJ2-4; TRBD2 agrees at 7 bases. The closer fit of TRBJ2-5 to the DNA end suggests the J call may be wrong. CDR3 size: 14 residues. Germline V gene lookup returns CDR1 DFQATT and CDR2 SNEGSKA (reference sequence). DNA for the CDR3: TGCAGTGCTAGAGATAGACTAGCAAGAGAGACCCAGTACTTC. This gives the protein CSARDRLARETQYF.

Turning to this clonotype: One end of the junction does not line up with germline, which may come from a read error. The V call is TRBV14, the J call TRBJ1-6; D gene unclear. This CDR3 has 14 amino acids. CDR1 is SGHDN, CDR2 FVKESK, per germline. CDR3 region: CASSQELVGSPPHF. The CDR3 region has the DNA TGTGCCAGCAGCCAAGAATTAGTAGGTTCACCCCCCCACTTT.

Of note for this clonotype: A much larger clone lies one base from this, so it may be a read error. The rearrangement uses TRBV29-1 and TRBJ2-1, with a possible D match to TRBD1 (5 bases). The closer fit of TRBJ2-7 to the DNA end suggests the J call may be wrong. This CDR3 region has 13 residues. Germline V gives CDR1 SQVTM, CDR2 ANQGSEA. The CDR3 is CSLQESSYNEQYF. CDR3 nucleotides: TGCAGCTTACAGGAAAGCTCCTACAATGAGCAGTACTTC.

This clonotype came up a few times. The J gene is TRBJ1-2, the V gene TRBV20-1, with D uncertain. The CDR3 is 13 amino acids. The germline V and J ends were trimmed by 0 bases and 4 bases, with 9 bases remaining between them. In germline, CDR1 is DFQATT, CDR2 SNEGSKA (reference sequence). CDR3 sequence: CSAREWGSYGYTF. The CDR3 DNA is TGCAGTGCTAGAGAGTGGGGATCCTATGGCTACACCTTC.